Here is one TCR beta chain with its context. The antigen this receptor binds is unknown. The sample holds no much larger clone one base away, and base qualities are not on file. Enrolling through a virtual design, the prospective study's participants ranged in age from roughly 18 to 89 years and lived across 20 to 25 United States geographic areas. Cohort assignment in the prospective study relied on participant-reported clinical history from a screening survey and a study questionnaire. For ImmuneRACE Cohort 3, a participant was defined as recovered based on two consecutive negative NP/OP PCR tests, clearance by a healthcare professional, or resolution of symptoms. In the prospective study, whole blood, serum and a nasopharyngeal or oropharyngeal swab were collected from each participant by mobile phlebotomists. Over an approximately 2-month period, participants in the prospective study had the option of providing additional blood draws and questionnaires. Before DNA extraction, blood samples from the prospective study were shipped at room temperature or frozen.

Deletion took 7 bases off V and 0 bases off J, with a span of 7 bases between the germline ends. The germline V gene (reference sequence) sets CDR1 to MNHEY and CDR2 to SMNVEV. The CDR3 measures 13 amino acids from cysteine to phenylalanine. Just CDR3 DNA is preserved here, 39 bases in frame from base 1. The sample belongs to a study of blood T cell repertoires in COVID-19 (dated by TCRdb to the early 2020s). For context, the study as a whole: Samples covering the acute and convalescent phases of COVID-19 were provided by collaborators in the United States, Italy and Spain. The material from the prospective study consisted of cDNA or gDNA derived from T cells, B-cell-depleted T cells, or PBMCs. The dataset comprised deeply sampled blood TCRbeta repertoires from subjects exposed to, actively infected with, or recovered from COVID-19. A freely available public database, intended as a resource for researchers studying the immune response to SARS-CoV-2, is where the repertoires were released. Samples were obtained from the ongoing ImmuneRACE study (first 160 participants) and from some 1,300 subjects provided by 6 global collaborators. The sample metadata nearly always contained a de-identified subject ID, COVID-19 status, age in years and sex. Where HLA class I and class II types were available, the types were taken from metadata supplied by the sample provider, not from assay-based typing. Broader findings and caveats from the paper: The quantity of clinical and demographic metadata differed by source and by participant and was supplied without curation.

TCRbeta CDR3 regions were amplified from genomic DNA by means of the immunoSEQ Assay, a bias-controlled multiplex PCR. On the study's bioinformatics: The number of nucleated cells in each sample was estimated from the amplification of reference gene primers within the assay. To quantify the absolute abundance of each unique TCRbeta CDR3 rearrangement, sequence reads were collapsed and filtered. For each sample, productive Simpson clonality was calculated as the square root of Simpson's diversity index over productive rearrangements. The immuneACCESS repertoire file appears here via TCRdb, limited to in-frame rearrangements. These files lack a portion of the clones; in checked studies, under half of the deficit traces to unresolved V genes, and the cause of the others is not known. Clonal size and the V and J genes are those of that table, whereas D and trimming came from the DNA. This sample is represented by approximately 330,000 clones; over 85% of them were singletons. The ten largest clones take up roughly a tenth of the sample.

The sequence was collected from a woman younger than 45 who had recovered from COVID-19. The rearrangement combines TRBV27 with TRBJ2-1, and the D gene may be TRBD1, 5 bases matching. The sequenced sample consisted of PBMCs or T cells enriched from blood (not recorded which). In nucleotide form, the sequence is TGTGCCAGCAAACAGGTCTCCTACAATGAGCAGTTCTTC. Translated, this gives CASKQVSYNEQFF.